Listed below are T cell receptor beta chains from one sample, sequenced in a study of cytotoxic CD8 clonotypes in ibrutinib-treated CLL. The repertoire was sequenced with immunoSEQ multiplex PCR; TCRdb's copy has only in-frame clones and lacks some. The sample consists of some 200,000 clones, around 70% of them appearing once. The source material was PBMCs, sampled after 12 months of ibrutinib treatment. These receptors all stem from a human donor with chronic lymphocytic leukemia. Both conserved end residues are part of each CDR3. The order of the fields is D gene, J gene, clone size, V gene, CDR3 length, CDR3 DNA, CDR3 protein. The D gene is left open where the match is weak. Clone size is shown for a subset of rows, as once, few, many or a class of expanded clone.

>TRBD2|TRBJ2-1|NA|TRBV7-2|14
TGTGCCAGCAGCTTAGGAACTAGCGGGAATGAGCAGTTCTTC
CASSLGTSGNEQFF
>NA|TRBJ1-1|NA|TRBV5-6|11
TGTGCCAGCAGCTTATGGGGGAAATCTTTCTTT
CASSLWGKSFF
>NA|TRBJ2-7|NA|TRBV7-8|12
TGTGCCAGCAGCTTAGAGCTCGGAGAGCAGTACTTC
CASSLELGEQYF
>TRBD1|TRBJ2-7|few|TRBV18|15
TGTGCCAGCTCACCTAGGACAGGGGCCTCCTACGAGCAGTACTTC
CASSPRTGASYEQYF
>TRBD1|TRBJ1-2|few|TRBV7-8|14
TGTGCCAGCAGCGGTGGGTTTACAGGGGTCGGCTACACCTTC
CASSGGFTGVGYTF
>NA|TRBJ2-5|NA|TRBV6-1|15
TGTGCCAGCGGGACCGGGGGCAGGGCGAGGGAGACCCAGTACTTC
CASGTGGRARETQYF
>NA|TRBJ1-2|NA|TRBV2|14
TGTGCCAGCTCGTTCGGGACAACTAACTATGGCTACACCTTC
CASSFGTTNYGYTF
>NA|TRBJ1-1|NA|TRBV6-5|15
TGTGCCAGCAGCCCCTTGAAGGGGAGGGACACTGAAGCTTTCTTT
CASSPLKGRDTEAFF
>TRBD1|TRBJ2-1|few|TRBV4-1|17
TGCGCCAGCAGCCAGGAACCCGGGACAGGGATCTACAATGAGCAGTTCTTC
CASSQEPGTGIYNEQFF
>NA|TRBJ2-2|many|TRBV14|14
TGTGCCAGCAGCCGGGACTTGTTTACCGGGGAGCTGTTTTTT
CASSRDLFTGELFF
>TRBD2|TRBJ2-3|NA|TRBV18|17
TGTGCCAGCTCACCGGGACTAGCGGGAGGCCTAGAGGATACGCAGTATTTT
CASSPGLAGGLEDTQYF
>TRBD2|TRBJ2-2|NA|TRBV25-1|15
TGTGCCAGCAGTCAAGGGGAGGGGAGCACCGGGGAGCTGTTTTTT
CASSQGEGSTGELFF
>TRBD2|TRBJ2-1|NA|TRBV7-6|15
TGTGCCAGCAGCTCTACTAGCGGGAGATATGATGAGCAGTTCTTC
CASSSTSGRYDEQFF
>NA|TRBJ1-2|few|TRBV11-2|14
TGTGCCAGCAGCCGGACATCGGGTATACGGGGCTACACCTTC
CASSRTSGIRGYTF
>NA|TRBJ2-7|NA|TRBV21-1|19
TGTGCCAGCAGCGAAAATCGGACCCTAGCGGGAGGGATGTGGGACGAGCAGTACTTC
CASSENRTLAGGMWDEQYF
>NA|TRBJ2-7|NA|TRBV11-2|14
TGTGCCAGCAGCTTAAGTGGGGGGACCTACGAGCAGTACTTC
CASSLSGGTYEQYF
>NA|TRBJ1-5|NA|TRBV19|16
TGTGCCAGTAGTATCTTTGGCGGGTCCTACAATCAGCCCCAGCATTTT
CASSIFGGSYNQPQHF
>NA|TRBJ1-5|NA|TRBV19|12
TGTGCCAGTCAGGGAAGGAGTCAGCCCCAGCATTTT
CASQGRSQPQHF
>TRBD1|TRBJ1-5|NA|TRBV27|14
TGTGCCAGCAGTTTAAGACAGGGCGGTCAGCCCCAGCATTTT
CASSLRQGGQPQHF
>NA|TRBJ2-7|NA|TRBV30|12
TGTGCCTGGAGGACGGGAGCCTACGAGCAGTACTTC
CAWRTGAYEQYF
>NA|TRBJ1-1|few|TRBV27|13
TGTGCCAGCAGTAAGGGGTTTAACACTGAAGCTTTCTTT
CASSKGFNTEAFF
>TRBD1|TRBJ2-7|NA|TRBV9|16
TGTGCCAGCAGCGTGGGGACAGGGGCTAGGGCCTACGAGCAGTACTTC
CASSVGTGARAYEQYF
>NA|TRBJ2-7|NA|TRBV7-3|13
TGTGCCAGCAGCACACTAGTCCCCTACGAGCAGTACTTC
CASSTLVPYEQYF
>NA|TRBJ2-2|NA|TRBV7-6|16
TGTGCCAGCAGCCCCGGTGGGCTACCGGGCACCGGGGAGCTGTTTTTT
CASSPGGLPGTGELFF
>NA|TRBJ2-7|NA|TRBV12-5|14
TGTGCTAGTGGTAGCGGGACAGCGTCCTACGAGCAGTACTTC
CASGSGTASYEQYF
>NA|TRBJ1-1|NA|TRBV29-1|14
TGCAGCGCCAGCGGAGGGGAAATAAGGACTGAAGCTTTCTTT
CSASGGEIRTEAFF
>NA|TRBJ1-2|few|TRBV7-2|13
TGTGCCAGCAGCTCCCAGAGTTACTATGGCTACACCTTC
CASSSQSYYGYTF
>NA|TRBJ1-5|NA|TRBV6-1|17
TGTGCCAGCAGTGAAGCGCGGCAGTGGGGCTTAAATCAGCCCCAGCATTTT
CASSEARQWGLNQPQHF
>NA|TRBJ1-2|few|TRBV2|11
TGTGCCAGCAGGGACATTTGGGGCTACACCTTC
CASRDIWGYTF
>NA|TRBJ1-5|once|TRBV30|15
TGTGCCTGGACCGACCCCCGATCTCCCGGGCAGCCCCAGCATTTT
CAWTDPRSPGQPQHF
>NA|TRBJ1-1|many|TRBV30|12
TGTGCCTGGACATCTGGGATAACTGAAGCTTTCTTT
CAWTSGITEAFF
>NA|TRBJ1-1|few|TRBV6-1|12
TGTGCCGGAAGAATCGGGAACACTGAAGCTTTCTTT
CAGRIGNTEAFF
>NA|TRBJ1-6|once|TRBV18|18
TGTGCCAGCTCACCGCCGACTGGTCGCTCCTCCTATAATTCACCCCTCCACTTT
CASSPPTGRSSYNSPLHF
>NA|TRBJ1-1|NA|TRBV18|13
TGTGCCACCTCCGGCGGGGGGAACACTGAAGCTTTCTTT
CATSGGGNTEAFF
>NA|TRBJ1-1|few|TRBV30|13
TGTGCCTGGCCCCGGCCAGGGGATACTGAAGCTTTCTTT
CAWPRPGDTEAFF